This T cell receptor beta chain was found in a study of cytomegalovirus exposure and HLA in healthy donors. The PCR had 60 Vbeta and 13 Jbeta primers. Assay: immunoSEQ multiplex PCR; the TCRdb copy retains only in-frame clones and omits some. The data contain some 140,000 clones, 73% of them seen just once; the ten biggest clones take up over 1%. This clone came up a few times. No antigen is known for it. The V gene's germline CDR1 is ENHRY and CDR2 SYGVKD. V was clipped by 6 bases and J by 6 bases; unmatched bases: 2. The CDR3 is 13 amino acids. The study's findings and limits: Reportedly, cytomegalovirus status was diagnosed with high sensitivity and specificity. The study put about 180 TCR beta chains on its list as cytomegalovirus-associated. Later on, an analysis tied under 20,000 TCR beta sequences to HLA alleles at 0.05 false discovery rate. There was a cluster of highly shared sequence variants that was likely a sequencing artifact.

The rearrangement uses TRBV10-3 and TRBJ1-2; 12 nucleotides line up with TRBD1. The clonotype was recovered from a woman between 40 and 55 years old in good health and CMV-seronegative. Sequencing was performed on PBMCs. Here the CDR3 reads CAISGTGGHGYTF. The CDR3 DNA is TGTGCCATCAGCGGGACAGGGGGCCATGGCTACACCTTC.